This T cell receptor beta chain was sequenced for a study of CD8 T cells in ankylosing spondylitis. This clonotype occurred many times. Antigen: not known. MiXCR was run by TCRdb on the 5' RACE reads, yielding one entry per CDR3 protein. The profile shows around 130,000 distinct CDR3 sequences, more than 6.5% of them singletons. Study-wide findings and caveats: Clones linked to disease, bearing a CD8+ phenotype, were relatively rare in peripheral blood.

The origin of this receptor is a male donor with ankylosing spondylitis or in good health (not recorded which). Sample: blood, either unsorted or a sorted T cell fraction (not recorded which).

CDR3 nucleotides: TGTGCCAGCAGCTCAAATACAGGGGCCTACAATGAGCAGTTCTTC. This codes for CASSSNTGAYNEQFF. The chain has TRBV7-8 and TRBJ2-1; 7 nucleotides align to TRBD1. The germline V gene has CDR1 SGHVS and CDR2 FQNEAQ. The CDR3 consists of 15 residues. V trimming: 4 bases; J trimming: 2 bases; junction bases outside the gene matches: 5. Complete variable domain (other parts from reference TRBV7-8 and TRBJ2-1): GAGVSQSPRYKVAKRGQDVALRCDPISGHVSLFWYQQALGQGPEFLTYFQNEAQLDKSGLPSDRFFAERPEGSVSTLKIQRTQQEDSAVYLCASSSNTGAYNEQFFGPGTRLTVL.